Below, one TCR beta chain is given with its context. What it binds is not known. PCR involved 60 Vbeta and 13 Jbeta primers. Sequenced by immunoSEQ multiplex PCR; TCRdb stores in-frame clones only, minus some. The data contain more than 95,000 clones, approximately 81% of them singletons. The source of the sample is a study of cytomegalovirus exposure and HLA in healthy donors. Turning to the study itself: Of around 400 genotyped donors, around 80% grouped in the Caucasian-associated ancestry cluster.

Overall study results and limits: For most TCR sequences rarity was the rule, although some public TCRs occurred in many donors. Later, an analysis found that common viral pathogens appeared to be linked with several of the most significant clusters.

CDR3 length: 14 residues. With 4 bases clipped from V and 6 bases from J, the junction kept 4 bases outside the gene matches. Germline V gives CDR1 SNHLY, CDR2 FYNNEI. The sequence derives from a man younger than 30 in good health and CMV-seropositive. This chain connects TRBV2 to TRBJ2-7, with 12 bases that match TRBD1. Sample: PBMCs. The DNA of the CDR3 is TGTGCCAGCAGTGCCGGGACAGGGGGCTTCGAGCAGTACTTC. It codes for CASSAGTGGFEQYF.